The clone carrying this T cell receptor beta chain was detected only a few times. The CDR3 contains 14 residues. V trimming: 1 base; J trimming: 5 bases; junction bases outside the gene matches: 5. Germline CDR1 and CDR2: SGHDT and YYEEEE. This entry comes from a study of CD8+ T cells in alopecia areata. cDNA reverse transcribed from extracted RNA served as the sequencing template. Sequencing used immunoSEQ multiplex PCR; TCRdb keeps in-frame clones, though not all of them. The table shows 150,000 or so clones, with 50% to 65% occurring only once. The sequencing sample was made of CD4+ T cells sorted from blood. The TCR was taken from a human donor in good health. V and J are TRBV5-6 and TRBJ1-2; 7 nucleotides align to TRBD1. Written as DNA, the CDR3 is TGTGCCAGCAGCTTGTATGACAGGGCGTATGGCTACACCTTC. Translated: CASSLYDRAYGYTF.